These T cell receptor beta chains were read from a single sample in a study of blood T cell repertoires in COVID-19. Libraries were prepared by immunoSEQ multiplex PCR; TCRdb keeps only in-frame clonotypes and omits some of them. This sample has a few hundred thousand clones, with 80% to 90% found just once. Sequencing was carried out using peripheral blood. The receptor source for this set is a man aged 50-59 years with acute or convalescent COVID-19. The CDR3 runs from the conserved cysteine through the conserved F or W. D genes are given only for firm matches. Expanded clones get a size class; other rows say once, few or many, or leave the size out.

d_gene	v_gene	abundance	j_gene	CDR3aa	CDR3nt
NA	TRBV19	NA	TRBJ1-5	CASTAREGGQPQHF	TGTGCCAGTACCGCCCGGGAGGGTGGGCAGCCCCAGCATTTT
NA	TRBV15	NA	TRBJ2-1	CATSTRDTNNEQFF	TGTGCCACCAGCACCCGGGACACGAACAATGAGCAGTTCTTC
NA	TRBV13	few	TRBJ2-1	CASSLEQGTYNEQFF	TGTGCCAGCAGCTTAGAGCAGGGGACCTACAATGAGCAGTTCTTC
NA	TRBV6-6	NA	TRBJ1-5	CASSRGTIYSNQPQHF	TGTGCCAGCAGCCGGGGAACAATTTATAGCAATCAGCCCCAGCATTTT
NA	TRBV7-6	NA	TRBJ1-1	CASSAPGWPTEAFF	TGTGCCAGCAGCGCCCCGGGTTGGCCCACTGAAGCTTTCTTT
NA	TRBV18	NA	TRBJ1-3	CASSPAPRSSGNTIYF	TGTGCCAGCTCACCAGCACCGAGGAGCTCTGGAAACACCATATATTTT
NA	TRBV7-3	NA	TRBJ2-2	CASSLGGLNANTGELFF	TGTGCCAGCAGCTTGGGGGGGCTCAATGCGAACACCGGGGAGCTGTTTTTT
TRBD1	TRBV2	NA	TRBJ2-7	CASTRQGHAYEQYF	TGTGCCAGCACCAGACAGGGGCACGCCTACGAGCAGTACTTC
NA	TRBV3-1/TRBV3-2	NA	TRBJ1-5	CASSQSDQPQHF	TGTGCCAGCAGCCAGTCTGATCAGCCCCAGCATTTT
NA	TRBV2	NA	TRBJ1-2	CASSKGDYGYTF	TGTGCCAGCAGCAAGGGGGACTATGGCTACACCTTC
NA	TRBV11-3	NA	TRBJ2-5	CASSAPGTAGRETQYF	TGTGCCAGCAGCGCCCCCGGGACGGCGGGAAGAGAGACCCAGTACTTC
NA	TRBV18	once	TRBJ1-6	CASSTSSYNSPLHF	TGTGCCAGCTCAACTAGCTCCTATAATTCACCCCTCCACTTT
NA	TRBV14	NA	TRBJ1-2	CASSQAPYRTNYGYTF	TGTGCCAGCAGCCAAGCCCCGTACAGGACTAACTATGGCTACACCTTC
NA	TRBV11-1	NA	TRBJ1-3	CASSSNRASGNTIYF	TGTGCCAGCAGCTCCAACAGGGCCTCTGGAAACACCATATATTTT
NA	TRBV6-6	NA	TRBJ2-7	CASSSGAYEQYF	TGTGCCAGCAGTTCCGGAGCCTACGAGCAGTACTTC
TRBD1	TRBV7-9	NA	TRBJ2-7	CASSPWTGGGYEQYF	TGTGCCAGCAGCCCCTGGACAGGGGGCGGCTACGAGCAGTACTTC
TRBD1	TRBV5-1	NA	TRBJ1-1	CASSLDRGLNTEAFF	TGCGCCAGCAGCTTGGACAGGGGGCTGAACACTGAAGCTTTCTTT
NA	TRBV5-6	NA	TRBJ1-1	CASSLVYTEAFF	TGTGCCAGCAGCTTGGTCTACACTGAAGCTTTCTTT
TRBD1	TRBV6-6	once	TRBJ1-2	CASSPSDRALISGYTF	TGTGCCAGCAGTCCAAGCGACAGGGCTCTTATTAGTGGCTACACCTTC
TRBD1	TRBV5-5	NA	TRBJ1-3	CASSPRTGGAPGNTIYF	TGTGCCAGCAGCCCACGGACAGGGGGAGCACCTGGAAACACCATATATTTT
NA	TRBV7-9	few	TRBJ1-5	CASSRDPGSNQPQHF	TGTGCCAGCAGTCGTGACCCCGGGAGCAATCAGCCCCAGCATTTT